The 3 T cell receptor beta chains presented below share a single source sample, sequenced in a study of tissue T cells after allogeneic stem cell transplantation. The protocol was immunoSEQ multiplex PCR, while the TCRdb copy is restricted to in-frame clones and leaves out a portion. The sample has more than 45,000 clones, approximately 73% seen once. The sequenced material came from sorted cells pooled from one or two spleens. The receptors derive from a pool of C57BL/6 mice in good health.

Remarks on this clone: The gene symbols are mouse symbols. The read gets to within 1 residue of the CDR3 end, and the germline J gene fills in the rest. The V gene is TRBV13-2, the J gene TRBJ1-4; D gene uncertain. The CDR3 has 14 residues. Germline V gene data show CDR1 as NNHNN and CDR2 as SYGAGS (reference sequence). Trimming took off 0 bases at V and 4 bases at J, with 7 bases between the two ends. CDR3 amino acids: CASGDANSNERLFF. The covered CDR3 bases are TGTGCCAGCGGTGATGCAAACAGCAACGAAAGATTATTT.

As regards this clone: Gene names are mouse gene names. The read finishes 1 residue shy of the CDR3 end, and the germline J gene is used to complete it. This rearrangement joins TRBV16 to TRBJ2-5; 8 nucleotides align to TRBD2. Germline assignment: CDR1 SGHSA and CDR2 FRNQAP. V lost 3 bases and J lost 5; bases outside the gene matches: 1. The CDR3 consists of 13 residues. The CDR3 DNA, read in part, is TGTGCAAGCAGCTTGGGGGGGCGAGACACCCAGTAC. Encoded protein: CASSLGGRDTQY. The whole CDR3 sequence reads CASSLGGRDTQYF. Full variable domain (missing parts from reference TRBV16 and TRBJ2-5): NAGVIQTPRHKVTGKGQEATLWCEPISGHSAVFWYRQTIVQGLEFLTYFRNQAPIDDSGMPKERFSAQMPNQSHSTLKIQSTQPQDSAVYLCASSLGGRDTQYFGPGTRLLVL.

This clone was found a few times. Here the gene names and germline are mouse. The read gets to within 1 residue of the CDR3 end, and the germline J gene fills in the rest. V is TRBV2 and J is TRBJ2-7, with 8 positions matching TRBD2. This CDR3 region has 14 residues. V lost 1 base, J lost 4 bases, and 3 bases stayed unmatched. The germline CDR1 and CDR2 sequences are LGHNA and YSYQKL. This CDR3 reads CASSQAGGPYEQYF. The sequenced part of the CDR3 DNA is TGTGCCAGCAGCCAAGCTGGGGGGCCTTATGAACAGTAC.